The clone carrying this T cell receptor (beta chain) was observed a few times. This specimen belongs to a study of cytomegalovirus exposure and HLA in healthy donors. Trimming stripped 0 bases from V and 4 bases from J, with 14 bases between. Germline V lookup: CDR1 LGHNA, CDR2 YSLEER. The CDR3 is 16 amino acids. The PCR contained 60 Vbeta and 13 Jbeta primers. Here immunoSEQ multiplex PCR was the method, and the copy in TCRdb shows in-frame clones only, minus some. The sample carries some 120,000 clones, more than 70% recorded once. Sequencing was performed on PBMCs. This clonotype was sampled from a woman in her fifties or sixties in good health and CMV-seropositive. The chain recombines TRBV4-3 with TRBJ2-3; a weak D match, TRBD2 (5 bases). The CDR3 DNA reads as TGCGCCAGCAGCCAAGAGCGAGGGTATTCCCCAGATACGCAGTATTTT. Translating it yields CASSQERGYSPDTQYF.